A single sample gave rise to the 28 T cell receptor beta chains below, sequenced in a study of blood T cell repertoires in COVID-19. The repertoire was sequenced with immunoSEQ multiplex PCR; TCRdb's copy has only in-frame clones and lacks some. The repertoire has some 270,000 clones, approximately 86% of them found once; the top ten carry over 8%. Sequenced sample: peripheral blood. These receptors were collected from a middle-aged man with active or convalescent COVID-19.

In its sample, this clone was seen once. The rearrangement links TRBV24-1 to TRBJ2-3; no clear D. V was pared by 2 bases and J by 2 bases, with 10 bases between. The CDR3 runs 15 residues. The germline V gene has CDR1 KGHDR and CDR2 SFDVKD. The CDR3 spells CATSDSQVFTDTQYF. In DNA form, the CDR3 reads TGTGCCACCAGTGATTCGCAGGTATTCACAGATACGCAGTATTTT.

This clone was counted a few times. V is TRBV27 and J is TRBJ1-4, with a tentative D call TRBD1 (6 bases). Germline V gene data show CDR1 as MNHEY and CDR2 as SMNVEV (reference sequence). With 3 bases removed from V and 8 bases from J, the gap between germline ends came to 13 bases. This CDR3 comprises 14 residues. In DNA form, the CDR3 reads TGTGCCAGCAGTTTCAGGGGCCCGAGCGAAAAACTGTTTTTT. Protein product: CASSFRGPSEKLFF.

The J gene is TRBJ1-6, the V gene TRBV5-6; 8 bases are a match to TRBD1. The CDR3 length is 15 residues. CDR1 and CDR2 (germline): SGHDT, YYEEEE. After removal of 2 bases from V and 6 bases from J, the junction contained 4 bases not matched to a gene. CDR3 sequence (DNA): TGTGCCAGCAGCTTCGGACAGGGAAGTAATTCACCCCTCCACTTT. Residues: CASSFGQGSNSPLHF. The variable domain in full, completed from reference TRBV5-6 and TRBJ1-6, reads DAGVTQSPTHLIKTRGQQVTLRCSPKSGHDTVSWYQQALGQGPQFIFQYYEEEERQRGNFPDRFSGHQFPNYSSELNVNALLLGDSALYLCASSFGQGSNSPLHFGNGTRLTVT.

The rearrangement uses TRBV2 and TRBJ2-3, with TRBD2 matching 7 bases. Germline CDR1 reads SNHLY; CDR2 reads FYNNEI. This CDR3 spans 13 amino acids. The junction had 3 bases not matched to a gene; V was cut back by 6 bases and J by 3 bases. The CDR3 DNA sequence: TGTGCCAGCAGACGACTAGCTACAGATACGCAGTATTTT. This translates into CASRRLATDTQYF.

The chain combines TRBV5-1 with TRBJ2-1; no firm D call. The CDR3 sequence is 13 residues long. Germline CDR1 and CDR2: SGHRS and YFSETQ. The V and J ends lost 1 base and 6 bases respectively, with 8 bases between them. CDR3 coding DNA: TGCGCCAGCAGCTTGCGTGGGCCCAATGAGCAGTTCTTC. Its translation is CASSLRGPNEQFF.

This chain uses TRBV19 with TRBJ1-6; tentative D call: TRBD1 (5 bases). Germline V gene data show CDR1 as LNHDA and CDR2 as SQIVND (reference sequence). The CDR3 has 13 residues. Trimming stripped 6 bases from V and 10 bases from J, with 13 bases between. The CDR3 is CASRPRGRSPLHF. Written as DNA, the CDR3 is TGTGCCAGTAGGCCTAGGGGTCGGTCACCCCTCCACTTT.

The chain couples TRBV12-5 to TRBJ1-5; the D is unclear. The V end was cut by 3 bases, the J end by 6 bases, with 9 bases between. The germline V gene has CDR1 LGHNT and CDR2 FRNRAP. CDR3 length: 13 amino acids. In DNA form, the CDR3 reads TGTGCTAGTGGTTTTGGGCGAAGTCAGCCCCAGCATTTT. This translates into CASGFGRSQPQHF.

This clone was seen more than once but under ten times. The rearrangement links TRBV19 to TRBJ2-5; 14 nucleotides line up with TRBD2. Looked up from germline, CDR1 is LNHDA and CDR2 is SQIVND (reference sequence). J was trimmed by 6 bases and V by 8 bases; bases with no gene match: 8. This CDR3 is built from 15 residues. This CDR3 is CASSWGTSGGKTQYF. Here the CDR3 DNA reads TGTGCCAGTTCCTGGGGGACTAGCGGGGGAAAGACCCAGTACTTC.

The chain employs TRBV25-1 and TRBJ2-3; D remains ambiguous. V lost 7 bases, J lost 0 bases, and 11 bases lay in between. The CDR3 consists of 14 residues. CDR1 and CDR2 (germline): MGHDK, SYGVNS. This CDR3 is CASNFGTSTDTQYF. Written as DNA, the CDR3 is TGTGCCAGCAATTTTGGTACTAGCACAGATACGCAGTATTTT.

This rearrangement joins TRBV5-6 to TRBJ2-1, with no clear D. CDR1 SGHDT and CDR2 YYEEEE come from the germline V gene. Trimming took 4 bases from V and 9 from J, leaving 14 bases between them. CDR3 length equals 13 residues. The CDR3 here is CASSLRASFEQFF. The CDR3 coding sequence is TGTGCCAGCAGCCTCCGCGCATCGTTTGAGCAGTTCTTC.

This clone was seen only once. The DNA for the CDR3 is TGTGCCAGCTCACGGGCCGCAACTAATGAAAAACTGTTTTTT. It codes for CASSRAATNEKLFF. The chain combines TRBV18 with TRBJ1-4; D gene unclear. V lost 4 bases and J lost 0, with 6 bases in between. Per germline, CDR1 KGHSH and CDR2 LQKENI. The CDR3 sequence is 14 residues long.

The chain employs TRBV28 and TRBJ2-7; 7 positions match TRBD1. V dropped 7 bases and J dropped 3; count of bases not matched to a gene: 12. CDR1 is MDHEN and CDR2 is SYDVKM in the germline V gene. The CDR3 consists of 15 residues. CDR3 sequence: CASTREDRLIYEQYF. In DNA form, the CDR3 reads TGTGCCAGCACGCGTGAGGACAGGCTAATCTACGAGCAGTACTTC.

As DNA, the CDR3 is TGCGCCAGCAGCCAAAGCGGCCGGTCCACCGGAAACACCATATATTTT. Protein product: CASSQSGRSTGNTIYF. This chain uses TRBV4-1 with TRBJ1-3, with D unclear. There are 16 residues in the CDR3. The V gene's germline CDR1 is MGHRA and CDR2 YSYEKL. Between the trimmed V and J ends, which lost 2 bases and 4 bases, there was a span of 15 bases.

The chain has TRBV9 and TRBJ1-1; D call uncertain. This CDR3 has 13 residues. The germline V gene has CDR1 SGDLS and CDR2 YYNGEE. V was cut by 6 bases and J by 11 bases, with 20 bases left in between. The CDR3 bases are TGTGCCAGCACGGAGGTCAGAGCTCCTTGGGCTTTCTTT. Its translation: CASTEVRAPWAFF. Based on the CDR3 plus reference TRBV9 and TRBJ1-1, the full variable domain is DSGVTQTPKHLITATGQRVTLRCSPRSGDLSVYWYQQSLDQGLQFLIQYYNGEERAKGNILERFSAQQFPDLHSELNLSSLELGDSALYFCASTEVRAPWAFFGQGTRLTVV.

Turning to this clone: The sample holds other DNA sequences that translate to the same CDR3. The V and J genes are TRBV7-9 and TRBJ2-3, with 9 nucleotides matching TRBD1. This CDR3 has 15 amino acids. Trimming at V came to 4 bases and at J to 4 bases, leaving 6 bases not matched to a gene. Germline lookup yields CDR1 SEHNR and CDR2 FQNEAQ (reference sequence). The DNA of the CDR3 is TGTGCCAGCAGCTGGGGACAGGGTGATGCAGATACGCAGTATTTT. Translation: CASSWGQGDADTQYF.

The rearrangement uses TRBV5-1 and TRBJ2-7; TRBD1 matches at 8 bases. The CDR3 runs to 14 residues. Per the germline V gene, CDR1 is SGHRS and CDR2 is YFSETQ. The ends lost 4 bases at V and 9 bases at J; junction bases unmatched: 12. The CDR3 protein is CASSPPDRDSSQYF. Here the CDR3 DNA reads TGCGCCAGCAGCCCCCCGGACAGGGATTCCTCGCAGTACTTC. The full variable domain, rest sourced from reference TRBV5-1 and TRBJ2-7, is KAGVTQTPRYLIKTRGQQVTLSCSPISGHRSVSWYQQTPGQGLQFLFEYFSETQRNKGNFPGRFSGRQFSNSRSEMNVSTLELGDSALYLCASSPPDRDSSQYFGPGTRLTVT.

CDR3 in amino acids: CASSRGGNTEAFF. The DNA for the CDR3 is TGTGCCAGCAGCCGAGGGGGGAACACTGAAGCTTTCTTT. The V gene is TRBV9, the J gene TRBJ1-1; tentative D call: TRBD1 (6 bases). V lost 4 bases to trimming and J lost 1 base, with 8 bases between them. The CDR3 contains 13 residues. CDR1 and CDR2 (germline): SGDLS, YYNGEE.

The chain is built from TRBV4-1 and TRBJ2-3; a weak D match, TRBD2 (5 bases). The ends were cut back, 4 bases at V and 3 bases at J, with 14 bases in the middle. From germline, CDR1 is MGHRA and CDR2 YSYEKL. The CDR3 runs 15 residues. CDR3 sequence (DNA): TGCGCCAGCAGCCCAGCTTTTGGGAGTACAGATACGCAGTATTTT. It yields the protein CASSPAFGSTDTQYF.

The rearrangement uses TRBV5-1 and TRBJ1-1; 7 bases fit TRBD1. The CDR3 has 16 amino acids. V was clipped by 4 bases and J by 1 base; unmatched bases: 10. The germline gives CDR1 SGHRS, CDR2 YFSETQ. CDR3: CASSLNHRGWNTEAFF. The CDR3 DNA follows: TGCGCCAGCAGCCTCAACCACAGGGGCTGGAACACTGAAGCTTTCTTT.

The rearrangement uses TRBV18 and TRBJ1-1; 7 positions match TRBD1. CDR3 length equals 15 residues. J gave up 4 bases and V 0 bases, and 5 bases lay outside the gene matches. The germline CDR1 and CDR2 sequences are KGHSH and LQKENI. The CDR3 here is CASSPPSAGGTEAFF. The CDR3 nucleotides are TGTGCCAGCTCACCACCGAGCGCAGGGGGCACTGAAGCTTTCTTT. The whole variable domain, filled in from reference TRBV18 and TRBJ1-1, reads NAGVMQNPRHLVRRRGQEARLRCSPMKGHSHVYWYRQLPEEGLKFMVYLQKENIIDESGMPKERFSAEFPKEGPSILRIQQVVRGDSAAYFCASSPPSAGGTEAFFGQGTRLTVV.

V gene TRBV27 combines with J gene TRBJ2-1, with 10 bases aligning to TRBD2. V gave up 6 bases and J gave up 4 bases; unmatched junction bases: 12. Germline V gene lookup returns CDR1 MNHEY and CDR2 SMNVEV (reference sequence). The CDR3 is 17 residues long. The CDR3 sequence: CASSHRTSGVNYNEQFF. DNA of the CDR3: TGTGCCAGCAGCCACCGGACTAGCGGAGTTAATTACAATGAGCAGTTCTTC.

The chain is built from TRBV2 and TRBJ2-7; TRBD1 aligns across 7 bases. CDR3 length: 13 residues. V trimming: 7 bases; J trimming: 5 bases; junction bases outside the gene matches: 8. CDR1 SNHLY and CDR2 FYNNEI come from the germline V gene. The CDR3: CASTRQGFNEQYF. The CDR3 DNA follows: TGTGCCAGCACTAGACAGGGTTTTAACGAGCAGTACTTC.

The chain combines TRBV19 with TRBJ2-3; perhaps TRBD1 as D (5 bases). The CDR3 runs to 16 residues. CDR1 and CDR2 from the germline V gene are LNHDA and SQIVND (reference sequence). Trimming left V 1 base short and J 6 bases short, with 17 bases between. The CDR3: CASSIGGVIVTDTQYF. The DNA for the CDR3 is TGTGCCAGTAGTATAGGGGGCGTAATAGTTACGGATACGCAGTATTTT.

The chain is built from TRBV28 and TRBJ1-6, with TRBD1 matching 7 bases. Germline V gene sequence: CDR1 MDHEN, CDR2 SYDVKM. The J segment lost 7 bases and the V segment lost 5 bases, leaving 8 bases of the junction unmatched. The CDR3 totals 15 residues. The CDR3 nucleotides read TGTGCCAGCAGTCCCCCAGGACAGGCCAATTCACCCCTCCACTTT. Translating gives CASSPPGQANSPLHF. Based on the CDR3 plus reference TRBV28 and TRBJ1-6, the full variable domain is DVKVTQSSRYLVKRTGEKVFLECVQDMDHENMFWYRQDPGLGLRLIYFSYDVKMKEKGDIPEGYSVSREKKERFSLILESASTNQTSMYLCASSPPGQANSPLHFGNGTRLTVT.

This chain links TRBV3-1 (or the pseudogene TRBV3-2) with TRBJ2-6; tentatively, D is TRBD2 (5 bases). V was shortened by 4 bases and J by 4 bases, with 23 bases between the two germline ends. CDR1 is LGHDT, CDR2 YNNKEL, per germline (reference sequence). CDR3 size: 19 residues. In DNA, the CDR3 is TGTGCCAGCAGCCCCCTCGGGCGGTTCGGGAAGGTGGGGGCCAACGTCCTGACTTTC. Translation gives CASSPLGRFGKVGANVLTF.

The chain combines TRBV21-1 with TRBJ2-5; no check of the table's D call, TRBD2, against the DNA was made. TRBV21-1 is reported as a pseudogene. There are 14 residues in the CDR3. Written as DNA, the CDR3 is TGTGCCAGCATTCTACGGGTCCCCCGGAAGACCCAGTACTTC. Translation: CASILRVPRKTQYF.

The V gene is TRBV19, the J gene TRBJ1-6; D remains ambiguous. V lost 8 bases to trimming and J lost 0 bases, with 11 bases between them. CDR1 and CDR2 from the germline V gene are LNHDA and SQIVND (reference sequence). The CDR3 has 15 residues. The DNA for the CDR3 is TGTGCCAGTTCACCCACGAGCTCCTATAATTCACCCCTCCACTTT. It encodes CASSPTSSYNSPLHF.

The V gene is TRBV5-6, the J gene TRBJ1-5, with 10 bases that match TRBD1. There are 16 residues in the CDR3. Germline V gives CDR1 SGHDT, CDR2 YYEEEE. With 4 bases clipped from V and 2 bases from J, the junction kept 6 bases outside the gene matches. CDR3 sequence (DNA): TGTGCCAGCAGCAAAACCGGGACAGGGGGCAATCAGCCCCAGCATTTT. Protein: CASSKTGTGGNQPQHF.